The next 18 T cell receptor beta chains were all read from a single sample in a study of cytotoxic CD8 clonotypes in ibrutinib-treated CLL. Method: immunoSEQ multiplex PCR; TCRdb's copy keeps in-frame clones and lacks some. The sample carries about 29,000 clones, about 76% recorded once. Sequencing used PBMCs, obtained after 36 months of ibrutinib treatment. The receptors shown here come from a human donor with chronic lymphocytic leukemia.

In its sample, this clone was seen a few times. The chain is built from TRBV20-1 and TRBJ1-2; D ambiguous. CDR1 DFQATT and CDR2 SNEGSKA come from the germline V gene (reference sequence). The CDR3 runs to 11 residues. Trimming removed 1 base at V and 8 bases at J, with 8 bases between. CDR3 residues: CSARVVNGYTF. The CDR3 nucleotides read TGCAGTGCTAGAGTTGTGAACGGCTACACCTTC.

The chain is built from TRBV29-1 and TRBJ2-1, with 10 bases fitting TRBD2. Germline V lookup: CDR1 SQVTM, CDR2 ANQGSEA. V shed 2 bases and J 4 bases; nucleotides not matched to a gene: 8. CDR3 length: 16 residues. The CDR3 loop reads CSVEPWTSGGYNEQFF. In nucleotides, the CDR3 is TGCAGCGTTGAACCTTGGACTAGCGGAGGATACAATGAGCAGTTCTTC.

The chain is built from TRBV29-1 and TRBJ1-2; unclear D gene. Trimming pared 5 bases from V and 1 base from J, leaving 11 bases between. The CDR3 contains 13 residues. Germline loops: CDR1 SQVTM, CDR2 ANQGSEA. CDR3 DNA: TGCAGCGTTCCTGGTTTATTTAACTATGGCTACACCTTC. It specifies CSVPGLFNYGYTF. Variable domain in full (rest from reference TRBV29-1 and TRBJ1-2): SAVISQKPSRDICQRGTSLTIQCQVDSQVTMMFWYRQQPGQSLTLIATANQGSEATYESGFVIDKFPISRPNLTFSTLTVSNMSPEDSSIYLCSVPGLFNYGYTFGSGTRLTVV.

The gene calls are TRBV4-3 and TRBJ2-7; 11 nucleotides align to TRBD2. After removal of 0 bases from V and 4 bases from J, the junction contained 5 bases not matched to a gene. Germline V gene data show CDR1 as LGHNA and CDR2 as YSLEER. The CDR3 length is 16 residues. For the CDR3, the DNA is TGCGCCAGCAGCCAAGACATAGCGGGGGGGGCATACGAGCAGTACTTC. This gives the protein CASSQDIAGGAYEQYF.

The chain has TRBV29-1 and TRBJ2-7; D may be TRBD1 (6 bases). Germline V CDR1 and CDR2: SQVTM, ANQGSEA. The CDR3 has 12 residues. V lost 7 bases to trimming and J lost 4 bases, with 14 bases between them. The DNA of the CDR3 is TGCAGCGCTGGACAGATTATTTACGAGCAGTACTTC. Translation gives CSAGQIIYEQYF.

The CDR3 protein is CASSLGATNAYEQYF. As DNA, the CDR3 is TGTGCCAGCAGCTTAGGGGCCACAAACGCCTACGAGCAGTACTTC. The chain recombines TRBV7-2 with TRBJ2-7; D uncertain. This CDR3 is 15 amino acids long. Germline V gene sequence: CDR1 SGHTA, CDR2 FQGNSA. The V end lost 1 base, the J end lost 2 bases, and 12 bases lay between the germline ends.

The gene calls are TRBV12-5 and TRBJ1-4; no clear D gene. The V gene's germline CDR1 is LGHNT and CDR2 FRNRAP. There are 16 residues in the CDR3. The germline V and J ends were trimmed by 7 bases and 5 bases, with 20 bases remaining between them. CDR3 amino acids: CASAIGQTDVNEKLFF. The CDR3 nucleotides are TGTGCTAGTGCCATTGGTCAAACAGACGTGAATGAAAAACTGTTTTTT.

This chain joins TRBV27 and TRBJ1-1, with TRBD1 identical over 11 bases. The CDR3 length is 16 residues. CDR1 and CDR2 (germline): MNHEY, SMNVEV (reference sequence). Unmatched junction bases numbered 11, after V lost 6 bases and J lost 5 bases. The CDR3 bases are TGTGCCAGCAGGCCCGGGACAGGGGGGTCGGGGACTGAAGCTTTCTTT. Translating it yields CASRPGTGGSGTEAFF.

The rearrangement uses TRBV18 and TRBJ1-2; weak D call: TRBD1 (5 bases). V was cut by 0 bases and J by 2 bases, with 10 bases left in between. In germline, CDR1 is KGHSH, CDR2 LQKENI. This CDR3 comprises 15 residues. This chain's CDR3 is CASSPPGQRNYGYTF. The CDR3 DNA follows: TGTGCCAGCTCACCACCGGGGCAGAGGAACTATGGCTACACCTTC.

The CDR3 DNA reads TGTGCCAGCTCACCACCGTCCAGGGCGGAAAACATTCAGTACTTC. It encodes CASSPPSRAENIQYF. The chain carries TRBV18 and TRBJ2-4; TRBD1 might be the D (5 bases). In germline, CDR1 is KGHSH, CDR2 LQKENI. Between the trimmed V and J ends, which lost 0 bases and 5 bases, there was a span of 11 bases. This CDR3 contains 15 residues.

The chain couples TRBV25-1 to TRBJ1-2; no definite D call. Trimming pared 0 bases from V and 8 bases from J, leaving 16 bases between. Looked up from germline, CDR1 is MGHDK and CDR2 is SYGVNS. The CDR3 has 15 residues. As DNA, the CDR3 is TGTGCCAGCAGTGAATATAGCCTACCAGGCTTCGGCTACACCTTC. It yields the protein CASSEYSLPGFGYTF.

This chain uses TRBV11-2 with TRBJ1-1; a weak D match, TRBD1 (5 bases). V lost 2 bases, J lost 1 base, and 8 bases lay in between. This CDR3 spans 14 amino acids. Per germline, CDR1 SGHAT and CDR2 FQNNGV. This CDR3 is CASSLIGGNTEAFF. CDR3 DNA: TGTGCCAGCAGCTTAATTGGGGGGAACACTGAAGCTTTCTTT.

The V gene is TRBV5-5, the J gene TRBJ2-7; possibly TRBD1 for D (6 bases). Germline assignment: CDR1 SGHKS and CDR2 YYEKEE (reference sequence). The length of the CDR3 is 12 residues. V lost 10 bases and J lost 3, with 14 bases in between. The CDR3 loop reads CAGGRSLYEQYF. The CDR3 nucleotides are TGTGCCGGGGGCAGGAGCCTCTACGAGCAGTACTTC.

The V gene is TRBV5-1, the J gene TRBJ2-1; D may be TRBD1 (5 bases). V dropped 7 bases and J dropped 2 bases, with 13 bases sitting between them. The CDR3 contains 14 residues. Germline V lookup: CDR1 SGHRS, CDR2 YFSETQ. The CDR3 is CASRMDTTYNEQFF. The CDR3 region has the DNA TGCGCCAGCCGGATGGACACAACCTACAATGAGCAGTTCTTC.

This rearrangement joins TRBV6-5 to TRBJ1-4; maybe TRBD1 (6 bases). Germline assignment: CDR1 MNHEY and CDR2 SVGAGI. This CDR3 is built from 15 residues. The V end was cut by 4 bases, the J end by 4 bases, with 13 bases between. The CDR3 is CASSFEGGVNEKLFF. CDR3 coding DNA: TGTGCCAGCAGTTTCGAGGGGGGTGTTAATGAAAAACTGTTTTTT.

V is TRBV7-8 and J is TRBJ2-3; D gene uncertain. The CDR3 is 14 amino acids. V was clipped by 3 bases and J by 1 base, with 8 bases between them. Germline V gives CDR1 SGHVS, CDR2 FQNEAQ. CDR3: CASSFSRGTDTQYF. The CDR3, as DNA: TGTGCCAGCAGCTTTTCTAGGGGCACAGATACGCAGTATTTT.

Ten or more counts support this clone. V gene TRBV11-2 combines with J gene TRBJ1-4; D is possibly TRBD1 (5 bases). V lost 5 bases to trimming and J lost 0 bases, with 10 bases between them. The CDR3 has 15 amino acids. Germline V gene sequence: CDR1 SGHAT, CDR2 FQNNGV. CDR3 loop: CASSTGDATNEKLFF. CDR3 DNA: TGTGCCAGCAGCACGGGGGATGCAACTAATGAAAAACTGTTTTTT. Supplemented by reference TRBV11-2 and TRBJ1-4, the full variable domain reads EAGVAQSPRYKIIEKRQSVAFWCNPISGHATLYWYQQILGQGPKLLIQFQNNGVVDDSQLPKDRFSAERLKGVDSTLKIQPAKLEDSAVYLCASSTGDATNEKLFFGSGTQLSVL.

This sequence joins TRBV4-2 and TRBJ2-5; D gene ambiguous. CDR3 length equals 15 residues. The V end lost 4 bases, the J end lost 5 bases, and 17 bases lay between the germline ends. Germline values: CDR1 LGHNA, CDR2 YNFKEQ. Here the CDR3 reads CASSPRRVREETQYF. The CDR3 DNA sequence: TGTGCCAGCAGCCCTCGACGGGTACGTGAGGAGACCCAGTACTTC.